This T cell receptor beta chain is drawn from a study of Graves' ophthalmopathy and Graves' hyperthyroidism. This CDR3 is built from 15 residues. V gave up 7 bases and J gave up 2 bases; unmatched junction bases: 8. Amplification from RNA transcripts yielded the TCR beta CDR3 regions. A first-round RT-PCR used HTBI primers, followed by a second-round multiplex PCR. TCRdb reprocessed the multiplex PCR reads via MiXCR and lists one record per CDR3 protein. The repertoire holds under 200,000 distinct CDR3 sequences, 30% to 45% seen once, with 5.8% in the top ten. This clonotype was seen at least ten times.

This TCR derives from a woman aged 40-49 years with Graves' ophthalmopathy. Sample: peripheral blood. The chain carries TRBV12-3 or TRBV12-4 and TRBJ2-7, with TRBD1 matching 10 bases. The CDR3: CASTDRGRGAYEQYF. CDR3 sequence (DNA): TGTGCCAGCACCGACAGGGGGCGCGGGGCCTACGAGCAGTACTTC.